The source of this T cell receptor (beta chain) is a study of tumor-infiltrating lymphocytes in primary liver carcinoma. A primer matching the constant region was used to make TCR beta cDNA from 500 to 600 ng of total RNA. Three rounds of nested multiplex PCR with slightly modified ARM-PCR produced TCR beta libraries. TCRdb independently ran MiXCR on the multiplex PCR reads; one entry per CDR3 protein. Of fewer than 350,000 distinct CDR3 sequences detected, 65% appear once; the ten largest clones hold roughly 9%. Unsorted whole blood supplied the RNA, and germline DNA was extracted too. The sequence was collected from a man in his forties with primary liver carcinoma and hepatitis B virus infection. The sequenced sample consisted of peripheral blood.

CDR3 sequence reads: CSVGLLDTGELFF. The CDR3, as DNA: TGCAGCGTTGGCCTACTGGACACCGGGGAGCTGTTTTTT. The chain employs TRBV29-1 and TRBJ2-2; D call uncertain. V lost 4 bases, J lost 3 bases, and 9 bases lay in between. The CDR3 runs to 13 residues. Per germline, CDR1 SQVTM and CDR2 ANQGSEA.